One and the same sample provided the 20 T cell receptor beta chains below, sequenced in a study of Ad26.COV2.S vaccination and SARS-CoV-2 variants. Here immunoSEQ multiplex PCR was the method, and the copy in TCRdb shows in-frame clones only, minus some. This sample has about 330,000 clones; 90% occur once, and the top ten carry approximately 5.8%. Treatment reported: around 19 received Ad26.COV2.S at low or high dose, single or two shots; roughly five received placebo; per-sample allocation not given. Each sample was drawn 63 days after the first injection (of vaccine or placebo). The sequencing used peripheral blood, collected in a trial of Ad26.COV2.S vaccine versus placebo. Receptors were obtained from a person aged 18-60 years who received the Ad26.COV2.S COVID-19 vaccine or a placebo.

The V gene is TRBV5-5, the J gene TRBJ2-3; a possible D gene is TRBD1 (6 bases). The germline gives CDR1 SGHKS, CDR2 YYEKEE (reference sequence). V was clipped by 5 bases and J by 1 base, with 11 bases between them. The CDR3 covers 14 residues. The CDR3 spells CASRVRGGTDTQYF. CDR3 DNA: TGTGCCAGCAGAGTCAGGGGTGGCACAGATACGCAGTATTTT.

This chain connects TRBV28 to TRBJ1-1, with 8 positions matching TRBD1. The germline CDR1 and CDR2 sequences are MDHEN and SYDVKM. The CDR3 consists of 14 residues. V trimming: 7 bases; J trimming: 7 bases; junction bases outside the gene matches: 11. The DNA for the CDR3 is TGTGCCAGCACCACTTTGGAGACAGGGGATGAAGCTTTCTTT. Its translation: CASTTLETGDEAFF.

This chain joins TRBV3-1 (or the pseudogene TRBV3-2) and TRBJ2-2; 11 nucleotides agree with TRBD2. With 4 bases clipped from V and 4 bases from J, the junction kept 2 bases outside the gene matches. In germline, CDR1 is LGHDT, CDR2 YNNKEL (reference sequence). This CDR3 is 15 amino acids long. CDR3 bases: TGTGCCAGCAGCCTTAGCGGGGGGGTCACCGGGGAGCTGTTTTTT. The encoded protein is CASSLSGGVTGELFF.

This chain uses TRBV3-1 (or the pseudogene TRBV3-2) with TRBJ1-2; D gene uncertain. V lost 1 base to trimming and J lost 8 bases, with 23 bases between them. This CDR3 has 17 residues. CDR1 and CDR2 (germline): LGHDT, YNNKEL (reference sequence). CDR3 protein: CASSQGRPGVTGYGYTF. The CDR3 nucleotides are TGTGCCAGCAGCCAAGGAAGGCCCGGGGTCACGGGGTACGGCTACACCTTC.

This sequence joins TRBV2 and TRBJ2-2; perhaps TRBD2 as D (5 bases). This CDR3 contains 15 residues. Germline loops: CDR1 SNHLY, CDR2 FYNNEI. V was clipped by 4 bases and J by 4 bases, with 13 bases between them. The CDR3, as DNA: TGTGCCAGCAGTGTCTTGTCGGGGAGCACCGGGGAGCTGTTTTTT. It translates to CASSVLSGSTGELFF.

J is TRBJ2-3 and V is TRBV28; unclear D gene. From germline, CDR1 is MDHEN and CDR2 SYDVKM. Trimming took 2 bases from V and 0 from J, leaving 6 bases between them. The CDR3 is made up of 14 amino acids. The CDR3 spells CASSLKESTDTQYF. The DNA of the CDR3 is TGTGCCAGCAGTTTAAAGGAAAGCACAGATACGCAGTATTTT.

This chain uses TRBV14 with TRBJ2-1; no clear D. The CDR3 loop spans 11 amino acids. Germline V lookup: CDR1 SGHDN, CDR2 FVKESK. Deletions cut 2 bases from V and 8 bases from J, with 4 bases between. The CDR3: CASSQRDEQFF. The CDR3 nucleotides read TGTGCCAGCAGCCAACGGGATGAGCAGTTCTTC.

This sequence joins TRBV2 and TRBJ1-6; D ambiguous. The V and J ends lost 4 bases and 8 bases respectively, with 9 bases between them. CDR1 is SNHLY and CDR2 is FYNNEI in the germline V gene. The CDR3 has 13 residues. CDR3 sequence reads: CASSGAPDSPLHF. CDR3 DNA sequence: TGTGCCAGCAGTGGGGCCCCCGATTCACCCCTCCACTTT.

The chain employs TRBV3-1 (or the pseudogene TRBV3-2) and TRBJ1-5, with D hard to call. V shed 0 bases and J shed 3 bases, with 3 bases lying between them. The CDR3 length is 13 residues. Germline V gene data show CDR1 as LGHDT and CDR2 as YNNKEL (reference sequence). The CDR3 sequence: CASSQEDNQPQHF. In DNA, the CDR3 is TGTGCCAGCAGCCAAGAAGACAATCAGCCCCAGCATTTT.

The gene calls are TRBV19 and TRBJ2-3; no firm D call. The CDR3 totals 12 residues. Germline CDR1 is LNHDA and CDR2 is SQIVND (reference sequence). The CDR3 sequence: CATSAGADTQYF. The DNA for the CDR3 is TGTGCAACTTCCGCCGGCGCAGATACGCAGTATTTT.

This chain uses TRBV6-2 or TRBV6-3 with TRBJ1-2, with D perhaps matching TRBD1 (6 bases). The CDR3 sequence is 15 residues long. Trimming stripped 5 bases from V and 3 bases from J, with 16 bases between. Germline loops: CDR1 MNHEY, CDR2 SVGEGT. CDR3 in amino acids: CASSTSKGDYYGYTF. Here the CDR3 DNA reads TGTGCCAGCAGTACCTCCAAGGGGGACTACTATGGCTACACCTTC.

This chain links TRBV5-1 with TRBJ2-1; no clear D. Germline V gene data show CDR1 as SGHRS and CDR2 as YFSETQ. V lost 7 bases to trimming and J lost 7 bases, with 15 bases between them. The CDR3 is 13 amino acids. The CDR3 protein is CASSLPPWNEQFF. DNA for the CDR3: TGCGCCAGCTCACTCCCGCCTTGGAATGAGCAGTTCTTC.

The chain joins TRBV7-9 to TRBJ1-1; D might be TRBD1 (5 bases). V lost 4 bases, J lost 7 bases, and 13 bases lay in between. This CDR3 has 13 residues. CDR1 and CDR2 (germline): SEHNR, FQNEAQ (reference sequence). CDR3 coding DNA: TGTGCCAGCAGCTCCCGCAGGGCCAATGAAGCTTTCTTT. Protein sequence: CASSSRRANEAFF.

CDR3 sequence (DNA): TGCGCCAGCAGCCATTCGATGGGGGGTGGGGTCGGATACACCTTC. Residues: CASSHSMGGGVGYTF. V and J are TRBV4-1 and TRBJ1-2; D possibly corresponds to TRBD1 (5 bases). Germline V gives CDR1 MGHRA, CDR2 YSYEKL. The germline V and J ends were trimmed by 3 bases and 11 bases, with 22 bases remaining between them. The CDR3 consists of 15 residues.

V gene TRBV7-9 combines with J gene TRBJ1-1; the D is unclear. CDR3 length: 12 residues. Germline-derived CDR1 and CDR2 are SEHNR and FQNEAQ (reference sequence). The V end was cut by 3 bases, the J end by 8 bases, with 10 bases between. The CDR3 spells CASSFGSSEAFF. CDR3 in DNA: TGTGCCAGCAGCTTCGGGAGTTCAGAAGCTTTCTTT. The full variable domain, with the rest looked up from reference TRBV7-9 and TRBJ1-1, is DTGVSQNPRHKITKRGQNVTFRCDPISEHNRLYWYRQTLGQGPEFLTYFQNEAQLEKSRLLSDRFSAERPKGSFSTLEIQRTEQGDSAMYLCASSFGSSEAFFGQGTRLTVV.

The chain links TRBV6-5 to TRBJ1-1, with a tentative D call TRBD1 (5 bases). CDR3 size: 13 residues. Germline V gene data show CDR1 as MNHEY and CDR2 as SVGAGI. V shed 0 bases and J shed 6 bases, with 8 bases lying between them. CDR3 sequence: CASSYSSRAEAFF. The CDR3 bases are TGTGCCAGCAGTTACTCGAGCAGGGCTGAAGCTTTCTTT.

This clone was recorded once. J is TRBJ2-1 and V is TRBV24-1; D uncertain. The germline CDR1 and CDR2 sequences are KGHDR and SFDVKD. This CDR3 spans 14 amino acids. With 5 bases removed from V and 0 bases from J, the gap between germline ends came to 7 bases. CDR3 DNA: TGTGCCACCAGTGGTGGCAGCTCCTACAATGAGCAGTTCTTC. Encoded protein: CATSGGSSYNEQFF.

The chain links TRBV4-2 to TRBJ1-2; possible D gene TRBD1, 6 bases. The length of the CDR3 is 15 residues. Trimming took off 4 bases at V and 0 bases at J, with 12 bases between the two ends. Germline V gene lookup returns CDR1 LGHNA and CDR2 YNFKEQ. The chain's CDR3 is CASSLATGTNYGYTF. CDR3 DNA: TGTGCCAGCAGCCTAGCGACAGGAACTAACTATGGCTACACCTTC.

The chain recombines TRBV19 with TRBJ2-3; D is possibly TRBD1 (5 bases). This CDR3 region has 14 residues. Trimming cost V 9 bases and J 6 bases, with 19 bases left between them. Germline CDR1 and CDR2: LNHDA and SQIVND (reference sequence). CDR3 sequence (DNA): TGTGCCAGCAGCCCGGACACCCCCGTGGATACGCAGTATTTT. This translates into CASSPDTPVDTQYF.

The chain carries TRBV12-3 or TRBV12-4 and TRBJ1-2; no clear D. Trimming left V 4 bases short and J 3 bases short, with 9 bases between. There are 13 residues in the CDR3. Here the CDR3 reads CASSSGSYYGYTF. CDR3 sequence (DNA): TGTGCCAGCAGTTCGGGCAGCTACTATGGCTACACCTTC.